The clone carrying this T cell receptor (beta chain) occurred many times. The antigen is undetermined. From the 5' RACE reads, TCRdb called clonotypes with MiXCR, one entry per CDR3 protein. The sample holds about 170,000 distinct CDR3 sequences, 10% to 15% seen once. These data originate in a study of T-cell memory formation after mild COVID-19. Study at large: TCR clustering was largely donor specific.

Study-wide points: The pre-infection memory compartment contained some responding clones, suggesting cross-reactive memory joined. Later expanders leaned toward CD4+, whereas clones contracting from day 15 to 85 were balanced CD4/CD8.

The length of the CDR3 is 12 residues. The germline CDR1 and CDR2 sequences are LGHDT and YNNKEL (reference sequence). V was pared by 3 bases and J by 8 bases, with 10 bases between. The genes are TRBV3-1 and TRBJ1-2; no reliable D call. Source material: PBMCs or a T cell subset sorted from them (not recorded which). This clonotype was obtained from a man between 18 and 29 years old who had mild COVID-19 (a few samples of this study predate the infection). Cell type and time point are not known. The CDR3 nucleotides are TGTGCCAGCAGCCAGGGTGAGAGCGGCTACACCTTC. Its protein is CASSQGESGYTF.